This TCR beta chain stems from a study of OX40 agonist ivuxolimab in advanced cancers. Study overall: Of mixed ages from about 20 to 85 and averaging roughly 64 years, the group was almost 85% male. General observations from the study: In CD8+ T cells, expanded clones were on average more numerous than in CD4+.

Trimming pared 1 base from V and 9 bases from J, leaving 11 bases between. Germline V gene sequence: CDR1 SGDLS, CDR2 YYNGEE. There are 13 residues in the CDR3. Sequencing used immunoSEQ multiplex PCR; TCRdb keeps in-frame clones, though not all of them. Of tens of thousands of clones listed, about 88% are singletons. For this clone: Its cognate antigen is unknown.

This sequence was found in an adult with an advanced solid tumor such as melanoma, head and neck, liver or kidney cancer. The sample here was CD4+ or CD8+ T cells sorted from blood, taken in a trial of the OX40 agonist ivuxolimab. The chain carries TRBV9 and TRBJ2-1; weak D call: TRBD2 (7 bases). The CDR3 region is CASSVWGGGEQFF. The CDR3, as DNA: TGTGCCAGCAGCGTATGGGGGGGCGGTGAGCAGTTCTTC.